This paragraph covers one T cell receptor beta chain sequence. Antigen unknown. CDR3 size: 13 residues. Between the trimmed V and J ends, which lost 4 bases and 1 base, there was a span of 7 bases. CDR1 is ENHRY, CDR2 SYGVKD, per germline. This record comes from a study of T cell responses to AZD1222 COVID-19 vaccine. General study findings and limits: Reportedly, close to half of spike-specific TCRs are directed against unmutated variant regions. Spike-specific TCRs gained breadth and depth after people received two AZD1222 doses.

This table comes from immunoSEQ multiplex PCR, and its TCRdb copy is limited to in-frame clones, with some not included. Of over 100,000 clones listed, approximately 91% are singletons. The sequence came from an adult who received the AZD1222 COVID-19 vaccine. Sequencing was performed on peripheral blood, taken 28 days after the second AZD1222 dose. The J gene is TRBJ1-1, the V gene TRBV10-3, with D unresolved. The CDR3: CAISGGRNTEAFF. The CDR3 DNA is TGTGCCATCAGTGGCGGCAGGAACACTGAAGCTTTCTTT.